These 27 T cell receptor beta chains came from one sample sequenced in a study of regulatory T cells in long-lasting Graves disease (TCRdb year 2021). Library method: multiplex PCR. Instrument on record: Illumina HiSeq 4000. iRepertoire HTBI primers and Arm-PCR amplification of CDR3 regions were used to construct TCR beta libraries. TCRdb reanalyzed the raw reads on its own, using fastp at Q25 for trimming and MiXCR for clone calling, and kept in-frame beta chains. Rows merge per CDR3 protein into single entries with the most common DNA and genes. This sample gives a few hundred thousand distinct CDR3 sequences in total; 11% to 15% of them show up just once. Approximately 17% of the sample is held by the ten biggest clonotypes. This specimen's time point label, per the study, means: newly diagnosed GD, antithyroid drugs for less than 3 months. For both TCR sequencing and RNA sequencing, RNA was extracted from PBMCs in TRIzol.

The data were also submitted as part of a second study, on T cells in Graves' hyperthyroidism and ophthalmopathy.

The source was peripheral blood mononuclear cells (PBMCs), collected at new diagnosis, from a patient treated with antithyroid drugs. The receptors derive from a woman between 45 and 60 years old with Graves disease. Donor details come from another sample of the same person, matched by shared clones.

This clonotype was picked up many times. V gene TRBV20-1 combines with J gene TRBJ2-7; 8 positions agree with TRBD2. In germline, CDR1 is DFQATT, CDR2 SNEGSKA (reference sequence). CDR3 length: 17 residues. Trimming at V came to 2 bases and at J to 5 bases, leaving 17 bases not matched to a gene. Here the CDR3 DNA reads TGCAGTGCTAGACTTATTGCCGGGACTAGTACATCCGACGAGCAGTACTTC. This encodes CSARLIAGTSTSDEQYF.

The chain has TRBV5-1 and TRBJ2-2; 9 nucleotides match TRBD2. This CDR3 is 15 amino acids long. CDR1 is SGHRS and CDR2 is YFSETQ in the germline V gene. Trimming took 0 bases from V and 8 from J; bases not matched to a gene: 5. The CDR3 here is CASSLVLAGEGELFF. The CDR3 DNA is TGCGCCAGCAGCTTGGTTTTAGCGGGAGAAGGGGAGCTGTTTTTT.

This chain uses TRBV7-9 with TRBJ2-5; D is uncertain. Between the trimmed V and J ends, which lost 7 bases and 8 bases, there was a span of 20 bases. The CDR3 is 14 amino acids. Germline V gene sequence: CDR1 SEHNR, CDR2 FQNEAQ (reference sequence). This CDR3 reads CASTKTESSLTQYF. In DNA form, the CDR3 reads TGTGCCAGCACCAAGACTGAGTCTAGTTTAACCCAGTACTTC. Combining the CDR3 with reference TRBV7-9 and TRBJ2-5 gives the whole variable domain DTGVSQNPRHKITKRGQNVTFRCDPISEHNRLYWYRQTLGQGPEFLTYFQNEAQLEKSRLLSDRFSAERPKGSFSTLEIQRTEQGDSAMYLCASTKTESSLTQYFGPGTRLLVL.

In its sample, this clonotype was seen a few times. The gene calls are TRBV7-3 and TRBJ2-5; 10 bases are a match to TRBD2. Looked up from germline, CDR1 is SGHTA and CDR2 is FQGTGA. The junction had 3 bases not matched to a gene; V was cut back by 0 bases and J by 5 bases. The length of the CDR3 is 15 residues. The CDR3 sequence is CASSLTNSGRETQYF. The CDR3 DNA is TGTGCCAGCAGCTTAACGAATAGCGGGAGGGAGACCCAGTACTTC.

This clonotype was recorded a few times. V gene TRBV13 combines with J gene TRBJ2-7; possibly TRBD1 for D (5 bases). The CDR3 totals 14 residues. In germline, CDR1 is PRHDT, CDR2 FYEKMQ (reference sequence). V lost 7 bases to trimming and J lost 6 bases, with 19 bases between them. CDR3 sequence: CASTSHGTGLEQYF. CDR3 nucleotide sequence: TGTGCCAGCACCTCCCACGGAACAGGTCTCGAGCAGTACTTC.

In its sample, this clonotype was seen many times. The CDR3 coding sequence is TGTGCCAGCAGTGCGTTGAACTCCTACGAGCAGTACTTC. Translating it yields CASSALNSYEQYF. This rearrangement joins TRBV12-3 or TRBV12-4 to TRBJ2-7; no definite D call. The CDR3 contains 13 residues. V lost 5 bases and J lost 0, with 8 bases in between.

About this clonotype: It may be a read error: a sequence one base away is much more abundant. The chain couples TRBV11-2 to TRBJ1-5; TRBD1 aligns across 7 bases. The CDR3 totals 14 residues. Germline assignment: CDR1 SGHAT and CDR2 FQNNGV. The CDR3 here is CACSLTGFNQPQHF. Written as DNA, the CDR3 is TGTGCCTGCAGCTTGACAGGGTTTAATCAGCCCCAGCATTTT. Variable domain in full (rest from reference TRBV11-2 and TRBJ1-5): EAGVAQSPRYKIIEKRQSVAFWCNPISGHATLYWYQQILGQGPKLLIQFQNNGVVDDSQLPKDRFSAERLKGVDSTLKIQPAKLEDSAVYLCACSLTGFNQPQHFGDGTRLSIL.

In its sample, this clonotype was seen many times. V and J are TRBV12-3 or TRBV12-4 and TRBJ2-2, with 12 nucleotides matching TRBD2. This CDR3 region has 16 residues. The V segment lost 6 bases and the J segment 3 bases; nucleotides outside the gene matches: 5. The CDR3 nucleotides read TGTGCCAGCAGCCGGGGACTAGCGGGTTACACCGGGGAGCTGTTTTTT. Encoded protein: CASSRGLAGYTGELFF.

V usage is TRBV29-1 and J usage is TRBJ1-1, with 7 bases fitting TRBD1. This CDR3 is built from 15 residues. The trim removed 1 base at V and 1 base at J, leaving 6 bases unmatched. The germline V gene encodes CDR1 SQVTM and CDR2 ANQGSEA. The CDR3 loop reads CSVEAGGQWNTEAFF. For the CDR3, the DNA is TGCAGCGTTGAAGCCGGGGGACAGTGGAACACTGAAGCTTTCTTT.

This clonotype has at least ten counts. The chain combines TRBV5-8 with TRBJ2-1; 9 bases match TRBD2. V was pared by 4 bases and J by 9 bases, with 8 bases of the junction left unmatched. The CDR3 runs 14 residues. The germline gives CDR1 SGHTS, CDR2 YDEGEE. The CDR3 reads CASSPGLARLEQFF. The DNA of the CDR3 is TGTGCCAGCAGCCCAGGACTAGCGCGACTTGAGCAGTTCTTC.

This clonotype was detected many times. The chain has TRBV20-1 and TRBJ2-3; the match to TRBD2 covers 10 bases. The CDR3 is made up of 17 amino acids. CDR1 is DFQATT, CDR2 SNEGSKA, per germline (reference sequence). V dropped 1 base and J dropped 3; count of bases not matched to a gene: 10. CDR3 nucleotide sequence: TGCAGTGCTAGAGCGTTCCAACTAGCGGGACGTACAGATACGCAGTATTTT. Translating gives CSARAFQLAGRTDTQYF.

The sample holds a few counts of this clonotype. The V gene is TRBV28, the J gene TRBJ2-1; 7 nucleotides align to TRBD1. The length of the CDR3 is 15 residues. The germline V gene encodes CDR1 MDHEN and CDR2 SYDVKM. The ends lost 6 bases at V and 4 bases at J; junction bases unmatched: 9. The CDR3 loop reads CASSAPGQLYNEQFF. The CDR3 nucleotides read TGTGCCAGCAGCGCCCCGGGACAGCTATACAATGAGCAGTTCTTC.

Many counts were recorded for this clonotype. The V call is TRBV9, the J call TRBJ1-1; 9 nucleotides agree with TRBD1. The CDR3 runs to 16 residues. CDR1 is SGDLS, CDR2 YYNGEE, per germline. After removal of 4 bases from V and 0 bases from J, the junction contained 7 bases not matched to a gene. The CDR3 DNA reads TGTGCCAGCAGCACAAGGACAGGGGAGGTGAACACTGAAGCTTTCTTT. Protein: CASSTRTGEVNTEAFF.

This clonotype was detected a few times. The rearrangement links TRBV18 to TRBJ1-3, with 9 bases lining up with TRBD1. The CDR3 sequence is 15 residues long. The V gene's germline CDR1 is KGHSH and CDR2 LQKENI. The V and J ends lost 3 bases and 4 bases, in that order; junction bases with no gene match: 4. The CDR3 DNA reads as TGTGCCAGCTCACCGGGACAGGGCCTCGGAAACACCATATATTTT. This encodes CASSPGQGLGNTIYF.

The sample holds many counts of this clonotype. V gene TRBV29-1 combines with J gene TRBJ2-7; D is undetermined. CDR1 SQVTM and CDR2 ANQGSEA come from the germline V gene. Trimming stripped 4 bases from V and 5 bases from J, with 9 bases between. CDR3 length equals 11 residues. CDR3 bases: TGCAGCGTTGTGGGTAGGAACGAGCAGTACTTC. Encoded protein: CSVVGRNEQYF.

This clonotype has at least ten counts. The gene calls are TRBV3-1 and TRBJ2-1; 11 nucleotides agree with TRBD1. Losses at the gene ends were 4 bases for V and 7 bases for J; bases not matched to a gene: 9. The CDR3 covers 16 residues. The germline gives CDR1 LGHDT, CDR2 YNNKEL (reference sequence). The CDR3 DNA follows: TGTGCCAGCAGCCCGCCCTGGGGACAGGGGGTAAATGAGCAGTTCTTC. Translated, it gives CASSPPWGQGVNEQFF.

This clonotype was recorded many times. J is TRBJ2-5 and V is TRBV29-1, with 7 positions matching TRBD2. V trimming: 5 bases; J trimming: 5 bases; junction bases outside the gene matches: 8. The length of the CDR3 is 13 residues. CDR1 SQVTM and CDR2 ANQGSEA come from the germline V gene. The CDR3 loop reads CSVLGLADETQYF. DNA for the CDR3: TGCAGCGTTTTAGGGCTAGCGGACGAGACCCAGTACTTC.

This clonotype appeared many times. V and J are TRBV5-1 and TRBJ2-1; D unclear. Trimming cost V 2 bases and J 3 bases, with 12 bases left between them. Germline V lookup: CDR1 SGHRS, CDR2 YFSETQ. The CDR3 is 15 amino acids. Here the CDR3 DNA reads TGCGCCAGCAGCTTAACGGCCCCCGTCTACAATGAGCAGTTCTTC. This gives the protein CASSLTAPVYNEQFF.

This clonotype was counted ten times or more. V and J are TRBV2 and TRBJ2-7, with 12 bases fitting TRBD1. From germline, CDR1 is SNHLY and CDR2 FYNNEI. The CDR3 is 14 residues long. V was pared by 7 bases and J by 5 bases, with 6 bases of the junction left unmatched. The CDR3 nucleotides are TGTGCCAGCATAGGGGGACAGGGGGCCAACGAGCAGTACTTC. Its protein product is CASIGGQGANEQYF.

The sample holds many counts of this clonotype. The V gene is TRBV6-2 or TRBV6-3, the J gene TRBJ1-2; D is unresolved. The V and J ends lost 2 bases and 2 bases respectively, with 6 bases between them. From germline, CDR1 is MNHEY and CDR2 SVGEGT. The CDR3 length is 13 residues. CDR3 region: CASSYLGNYGYTF. The DNA for the CDR3 is TGTGCCAGCAGTTACCTGGGAAACTATGGCTACACCTTC.

This clonotype was picked up many times. This rearrangement joins TRBV28 to TRBJ2-7; D is possibly TRBD1 (6 bases). The germline V and J ends were trimmed by 6 bases and 0 bases, with 15 bases remaining between them. In germline, CDR1 is MDHEN, CDR2 SYDVKM. The CDR3 totals 15 residues. The CDR3 nucleotides are TGTGCCAGCAGCCACGGGACATTGAGCTCCTACGAGCAGTACTTC. Protein sequence: CASSHGTLSSYEQYF.

The table lists this clonotype with many counts. The chain uses TRBV10-3 and TRBJ1-1; D gene unclear. Germline-derived CDR1 and CDR2 are ENHRY and SYGVKD. The CDR3 runs 14 residues. The V end lost 2 bases, the J end lost 1 base, and 8 bases lay between the germline ends. CDR3 region: CAISEVGENTEAFF. The CDR3 DNA sequence: TGTGCCATCAGTGAGGTTGGGGAGAACACTGAAGCTTTCTTT.

V and J are TRBV27 and TRBJ1-2, with 8 bases aligning to TRBD1. V was clipped by 8 bases and J by 1 base; unmatched bases: 24. From germline, CDR1 is MNHEY and CDR2 SMNVEV (reference sequence). The CDR3 spans 20 residues. This CDR3 reads CASGPAGGVSPKTGNYGYTF. CDR3 sequence (DNA): TGTGCCAGCGGCCCGGCAGGGGGCGTAAGTCCGAAAACGGGTAACTATGGCTACACCTTC.

This clonotype was seen at least ten times. CDR3 DNA sequence: TGTGCCAGCAGCCACGGGACTAGCGGGAATTGGAATGAGCAGTTCTTC. Protein: CASSHGTSGNWNEQFF. This rearrangement joins TRBV3-1 to TRBJ2-1; TRBD2 agrees at 13 bases. Germline V CDR1 and CDR2: LGHDT, YNNKEL (reference sequence). J was trimmed by 7 bases and V by 3 bases; bases with no gene match: 6. This CDR3 is built from 16 residues.

Concerning this clonotype itself: A read error may explain this, as a much larger clone is one base away. The V call is TRBV7-9, the J call TRBJ1-1; unclear D gene. Trimming left V 1 base short and J 4 bases short, with 7 bases between. This CDR3 comprises 13 residues. In germline, CDR1 is SEHNR, CDR2 FQNEAQ (reference sequence). The CDR3: CASSLEVGTEAFF. The CDR3 DNA reads TGTGCCAGCAGCTTAGAGGTCGGCACTGAAGCTTTCTTT. Full variable domain (outside the CDR3, taken from reference TRBV7-9 and TRBJ1-1): DTGVSQNPRHKITKRGQNVTFRCDPISEHNRLYWYRQTLGQGPEFLTYFQNEAQLEKSRLLSDRFSAERPKGSFSTLEIQRTEQGDSAMYLCASSLEVGTEAFFGQGTRLTVV.

The V call is TRBV19, the J call TRBJ2-1; possible D gene TRBD2, 5 bases. The CDR3 spans 15 residues. V lost 4 bases, J lost 4 bases, and 14 bases lay in between. Per germline, CDR1 LNHDA and CDR2 SQIVND (reference sequence). The DNA for the CDR3 is TGTGCCAGTAGTACTAGCTCAGGTCTGTACAATGAGCAGTTCTTC. This gives the protein CASSTSSGLYNEQFF.

The chain joins TRBV6-1 to TRBJ1-6, with a tentative D call TRBD1 (6 bases). V was clipped by 5 bases and J by 7 bases, with 9 bases between them. Germline loops: CDR1 MNHNS, CDR2 SASEGT. This CDR3 region has 13 residues. The CDR3 here is CASSTGLNSPLHF. CDR3 nucleotide sequence: TGTGCCAGCAGTACAGGGTTGAATTCACCCCTCCACTTT.